In this sample, the clone carrying this T cell receptor (beta chain) turned up a few times. Its antigen is currently unknown. This record comes from a study of early T cells in non-severe SARS-CoV-2 infection. In the study overall: Sequencing of unsorted whole blood was done on bulk RNA, leaving chains unpaired.

In the library, individual cDNA molecules carried attached unique molecular identifiers. One entry per CDR3 protein, called by TCRdb with MiXCR from the 5' RACE reads. The top ten clones hold 7% to 9% of a sample with 70,000 to 90,000 distinct CDR3 sequences, roughly 10% of them seen once. In germline, CDR1 is SGHNT, CDR2 YYREEE (reference sequence). The length of the CDR3 is 14 residues. V lost 3 bases to trimming and J lost 0 bases, with 9 bases between them. Overall study results and limits: Database matching using VDJdb favored anti-spike CD8 responses, with private and CD4 specificities left missing.

This sequence originates from an adult who was a healthcare worker with PCR-confirmed SARS-CoV-2 infection or an uninfected control (not recorded which). Source: whole blood, taken at baseline. The V and J genes are TRBV5-4 and TRBJ2-5; D uncertain. Here the CDR3 DNA reads TGTGCCAGCAGCTCGATGACCTACCAAGAGACCCAGTACTTC. Amino acids: CASSSMTYQETQYF.